This entry lists 8 T cell receptor beta chains sequenced from one sample in a study of response to subunit inactivated influenza vaccine. Using its own MiXCR run on the RT-PCR reads, TCRdb lists one record per CDR3 protein. This sample carries about 570,000 distinct CDR3 sequences, roughly 10% of them seen once, and the ten largest clones take approximately 11%. These sequences were also reported in another study, on T cells expressing NK-cell markers. That publication notes: TCR beta cDNA was made by 5'RACE template switching with UMIs.

This specimen consisted of PBMCs from blood, obtained on the day of vaccination. The receptors shown here come from a middle-aged man who received an inactivated influenza vaccine.

This clonotype has a handful of counts. The genes are TRBV5-1 and TRBJ2-1; D possibly corresponds to TRBD2 (6 bases). V gave up 4 bases and J gave up 2 bases, with 16 bases separating them. This CDR3 contains 16 residues. The germline CDR1 and CDR2 sequences are SGHRS and YFSETQ. The CDR3 protein is CASSRNSGDAYNEQFF. The CDR3 bases are TGCGCCAGCAGCCGAAATAGCGGAGACGCCTACAATGAGCAGTTCTTC.

This clonotype was seen once. V and J are TRBV30 and TRBJ2-3, with TRBD2 matching 7 bases. Germline lookup yields CDR1 GTSNPN and CDR2 SVGIG (reference sequence). The ends lost 0 bases at V and 0 bases at J; junction bases unmatched: 9. This CDR3 region has 17 residues. CDR3 residues: CAWSVRRRGRSTDTQYF. CDR3 bases: TGTGCCTGGAGTGTAAGAAGGCGGGGGAGGAGCACAGATACGCAGTATTTT.

This clonotype was counted at least ten times. The chain uses TRBV15 and TRBJ2-7; D is possibly TRBD1 (6 bases). V lost 0 bases to trimming and J lost 5 bases, with 17 bases between them. This CDR3 spans 16 amino acids. CDR1 LNHNV and CDR2 YYDKDF come from the germline V gene (reference sequence). The CDR3 nucleotides read TGTGCCACCAGCAGAGATGGGTCAGGGGTCTTCCACGAGCAGTACTTC. Its protein product is CATSRDGSGVFHEQYF.

This chain connects TRBV29-1 to TRBJ2-5; 11 nucleotides align to TRBD2. Per germline, CDR1 SQVTM and CDR2 ANQGSEA. Losses at the gene ends were 1 base for V and 5 bases for J; bases not matched to a gene: 12. The CDR3 totals 17 residues. The CDR3 spells CSVEGLAGQPSWETQYF. DNA for the CDR3: TGCAGCGTTGAAGGACTAGCGGGACAACCTAGTTGGGAGACCCAGTACTTC.

The chain recombines TRBV20-1 with TRBJ2-3, with 7 positions matching TRBD2. Trimming removed 0 bases from V and 5 bases from J; junction bases left unmatched: 14. In germline, CDR1 is DFQATT, CDR2 SNEGSKA (reference sequence). The CDR3 contains 17 residues. This CDR3 reads CSARDLYLAGAQDTQYF. CDR3 coding DNA: TGCAGTGCTAGAGATCTTTATCTGGCGGGAGCGCAAGATACGCAGTATTTT.

This clonotype was counted only a few times. V usage is TRBV4-3 and J usage is TRBJ2-1, with 7 bases that match TRBD1. The CDR3 sequence is 16 residues long. The V and J ends lost 0 bases and 2 bases, in that order; junction bases with no gene match: 4. The germline V gene encodes CDR1 LGHNA and CDR2 YSLEER. The CDR3 region is CASSQEIGTAYNEQFF. DNA of the CDR3: TGCGCCAGCAGCCAAGAAATAGGGACAGCCTACAATGAGCAGTTCTTC.

This clonotype has more than one count but fewer than ten. The chain has TRBV12-3 or TRBV12-4 and TRBJ2-1; perhaps TRBD1 as D (5 bases). This CDR3 has 15 amino acids. Deletions cut 7 bases from V and 7 bases from J, with 20 bases between. CDR3 region: CASKSSWAGLNEQFF. CDR3 nucleotide sequence: TGTGCCAGCAAGTCCTCGTGGGCAGGGTTGAATGAGCAGTTCTTC.

The V gene is TRBV30, the J gene TRBJ1-2; 9 bases fit TRBD1. The CDR3 sequence is 15 residues long. Trimming at V came to 0 bases and at J to 8 bases, leaving 10 bases not matched to a gene. Germline CDR1 and CDR2: GTSNPN and SVGIG (reference sequence). CDR3 residues: CAWSVRYRDRDGYTF. CDR3 coding DNA: TGTGCCTGGAGTGTCCGATACCGGGACAGGGACGGCTACACCTTC.